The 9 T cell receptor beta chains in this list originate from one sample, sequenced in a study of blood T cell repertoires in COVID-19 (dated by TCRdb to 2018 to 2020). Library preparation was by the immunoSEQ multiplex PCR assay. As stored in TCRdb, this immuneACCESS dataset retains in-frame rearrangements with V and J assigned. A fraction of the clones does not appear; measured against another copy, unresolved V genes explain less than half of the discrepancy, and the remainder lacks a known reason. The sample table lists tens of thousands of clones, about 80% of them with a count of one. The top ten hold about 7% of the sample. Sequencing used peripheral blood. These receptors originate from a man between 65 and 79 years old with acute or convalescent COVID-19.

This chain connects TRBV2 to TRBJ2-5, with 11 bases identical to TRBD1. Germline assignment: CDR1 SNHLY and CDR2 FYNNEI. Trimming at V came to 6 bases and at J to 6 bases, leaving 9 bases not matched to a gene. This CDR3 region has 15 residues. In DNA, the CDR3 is TGTGCCAGCAGGGGGACAGGGGGTTCGCAAAAGACCCAGTACTTC. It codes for CASRGTGGSQKTQYF.

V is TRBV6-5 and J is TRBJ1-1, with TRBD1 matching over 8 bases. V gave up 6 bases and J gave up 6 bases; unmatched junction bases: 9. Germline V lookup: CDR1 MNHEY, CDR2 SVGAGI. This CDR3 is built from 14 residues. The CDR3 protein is CASSRGQGFAEAFF. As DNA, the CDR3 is TGTGCCAGCAGCCGCGGACAGGGATTCGCTGAAGCTTTCTTT.

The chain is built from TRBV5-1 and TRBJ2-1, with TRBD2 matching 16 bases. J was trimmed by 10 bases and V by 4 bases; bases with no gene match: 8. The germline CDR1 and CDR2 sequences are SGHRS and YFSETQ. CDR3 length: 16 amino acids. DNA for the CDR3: TGCGCCAGCAGCGTGTCCGGGACTAGCGGGGGGGCGGAGCAGTTCTTC. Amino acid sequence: CASSVSGTSGGAEQFF.

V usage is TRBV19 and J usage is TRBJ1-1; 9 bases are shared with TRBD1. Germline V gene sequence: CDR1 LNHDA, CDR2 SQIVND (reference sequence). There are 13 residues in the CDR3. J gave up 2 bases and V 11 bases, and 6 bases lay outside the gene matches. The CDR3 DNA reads TGTGCCGGCCGGGACAGGGATAACACTGAAGCTTTCTTT. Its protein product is CAGRDRDNTEAFF.

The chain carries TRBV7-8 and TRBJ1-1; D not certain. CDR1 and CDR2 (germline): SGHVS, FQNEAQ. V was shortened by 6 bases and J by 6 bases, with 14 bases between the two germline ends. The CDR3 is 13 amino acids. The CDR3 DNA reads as TGTGCCAGCAGTTCGACTCCCGGGGCTGAAGCTTTCTTT. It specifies CASSSTPGAEAFF.

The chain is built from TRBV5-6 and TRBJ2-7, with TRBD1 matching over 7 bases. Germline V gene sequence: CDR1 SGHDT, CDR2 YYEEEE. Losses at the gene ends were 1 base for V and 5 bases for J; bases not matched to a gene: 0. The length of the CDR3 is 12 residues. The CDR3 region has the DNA TGTGCCAGCAGCTTGACAGGGGACGAGCAGTACGTC. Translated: CASSLTGDEQYV.

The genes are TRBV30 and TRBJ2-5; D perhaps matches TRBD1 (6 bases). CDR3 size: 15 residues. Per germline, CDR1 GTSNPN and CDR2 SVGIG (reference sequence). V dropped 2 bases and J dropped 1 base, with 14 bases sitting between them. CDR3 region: CAWSSIQGFQETQYF. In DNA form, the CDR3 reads TGTGCCTGGAGTTCTATACAGGGATTCCAAGAGACCCAGTACTTC.

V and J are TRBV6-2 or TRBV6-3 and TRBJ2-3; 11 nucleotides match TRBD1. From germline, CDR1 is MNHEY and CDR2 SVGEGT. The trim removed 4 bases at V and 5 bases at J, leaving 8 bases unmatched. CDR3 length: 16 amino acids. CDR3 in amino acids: CASSSRGQGALDTQYF. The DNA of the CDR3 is TGTGCCAGCAGTTCTCGTGGACAGGGGGCATTAGATACGCAGTATTTT.

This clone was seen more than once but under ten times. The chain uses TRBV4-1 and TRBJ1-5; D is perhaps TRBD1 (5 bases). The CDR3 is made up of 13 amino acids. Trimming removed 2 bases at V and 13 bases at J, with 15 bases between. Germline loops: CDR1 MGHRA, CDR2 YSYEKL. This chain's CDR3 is CASSQKEAHRQHF. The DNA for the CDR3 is TGCGCCAGCAGCCAAAAAGAGGCCCACAGGCAGCATTTT.